The 3 T cell receptor beta chains below were found in one sample sequenced in a study of shared clonotypes between healthy human individuals. This table comes from immunoSEQ multiplex PCR, and its TCRdb copy is limited to in-frame clones, with some not included. The table records 600,000 to 800,000 clones, 72% of them present only once. Input material: memory CD4+ T cells sorted from blood. Described subset: CD45RA-negative fraction. The origin of the receptors is a woman in her twenties or thirties in good health.

This chain uses TRBV19 with TRBJ1-2, with 7 bases that match TRBD1. Trimming removed 7 bases from V and 2 bases from J; junction bases left unmatched: 7. The CDR3 is made up of 14 amino acids. The germline V gene encodes CDR1 LNHDA and CDR2 SQIVND (reference sequence). As DNA, the CDR3 is TGTGCCAGTACCCTCACAGGGGCAAACTATGGCTACACCTTC. It yields the protein CASTLTGANYGYTF.

This chain joins TRBV4-1 and TRBJ2-6, with D possibly matching TRBD2 (5 bases). Germline V lookup: CDR1 MGHRA, CDR2 YSYEKL. The CDR3 extends over 16 amino acids. V was pared by 3 bases and J by 2 bases, with 11 bases between. CDR3 bases: TGCGCCAGCAGCCACGCTACAGCGGCTGGGGCCAACGTCCTGACTTTC. Residues: CASSHATAAGANVLTF.

With respect to this clone: Different DNA sequences within this sample yield the same CDR3. The chain employs TRBV19 and TRBJ1-5; 7 positions agree with TRBD1. V lost 5 bases, J lost 3 bases, and 1 base stayed unmatched. Germline-derived CDR1 and CDR2 are LNHDA and SQIVND (reference sequence). The CDR3 has 13 residues. The CDR3 loop reads CASSGTVNQPQHF. CDR3 DNA: TGTGCCAGTAGTGGGACAGTCAATCAGCCCCAGCATTTT. Based on the CDR3 plus reference TRBV19 and TRBJ1-5, the full variable domain is DGGITQSPKYLFRKEGQNVTLSCEQNLNHDAMYWYRQDPGQGLRLIYYSQIVNDFQKGDIAEGYSVSREKKESFPLTVTSAQKNPTAFYLCASSGTVNQPQHFGDGTRLSIL.